This TCR beta chain stems from a study of human T cells and chemical hapten exposure. The study's findings and limits: Patch test score was positively correlated with the counts of PT1 expanded TCRs.

Time point indicated: patch test 1, 2 weeks after DPC sensitization. As to treatment: therapeutic diphenylcyclopropenone sensitization with weekly scalp DPC. The J segment lost 7 bases and the V segment lost 8 bases, leaving 4 bases of the junction unmatched. There are 12 residues in the CDR3. The germline CDR1 and CDR2 sequences are SGHKS and YYEKEE (reference sequence). Ten or more counts support this clonotype. Its antigen remains unknown. Each CDR3 protein is one row after TCRdb ran MiXCR on the RACE reads. Found here are 350,000 or so distinct CDR3 sequences, around 7% of them singletons; the top ten hold 7% to 10%.

This TCR derives from a woman under 30 with alopecia areata. Some clones in this sample may be carry-over from other donors' samples. Specimen: whole blood, collected in connection with sensitization to the hapten diphenylcyclopropenone (DPC). This chain uses TRBV5-5 with TRBJ1-4; 8 nucleotides agree with TRBD1. The CDR3 sequence is CASNRGGEKLFF. The CDR3 bases are TGTGCCAGTAACAGGGGGGGTGAAAAACTGTTTTTT.